The present TCR beta chain was sequenced within a study of blood T cells in healthy people across ages. General study results and limits: Naive T cell percentage and TCR beta diversity correlated strongly.

This CDR3 is built from 23 residues. The V end lost 0 bases, the J end lost 0 bases, and 27 bases lay between the germline ends. Germline V gene data show CDR1 as MNHEY and CDR2 as SVGEGT. This clonotype was recorded a few times. As yet, its antigen is unknown. A second PCR, run for about 6 to 11 cycles, used a sample-barcoded 5' primer plus a J-beta primer mix. TCRdb analysed the 5' RACE reads with MiXCR anew, one entry per CDR3 protein. The table includes 1.5 million to 2 million distinct CDR3 sequences, about 50% detected once. Specimen: blood. The source of this sequence is a woman aged 35 to 49 in good health. The gene calls are TRBV6-2 or TRBV6-3 and TRBJ1-6, with D perhaps TRBD1 (5 bases). The CDR3 is CASSYSISEGPNTESSYNSPLHF. As DNA, the CDR3 is TGTGCCAGCAGTTACTCGATTTCGGAGGGACCGAATACGGAGAGCTCCTATAATTCACCCCTCCACTTT.